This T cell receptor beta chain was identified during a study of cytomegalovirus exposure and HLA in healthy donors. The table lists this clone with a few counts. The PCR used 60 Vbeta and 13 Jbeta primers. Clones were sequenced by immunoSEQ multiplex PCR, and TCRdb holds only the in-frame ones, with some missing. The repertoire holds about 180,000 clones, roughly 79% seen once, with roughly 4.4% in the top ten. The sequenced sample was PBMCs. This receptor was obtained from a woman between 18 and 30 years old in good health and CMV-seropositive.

This CDR3 reads CASSLDRGPSYEQYF. The CDR3 DNA follows: TGTGCCAGCAGCCTAGACAGGGGGCCCTCCTACGAGCAGTACTTC. This chain uses TRBV4-2 with TRBJ2-7; TRBD1 aligns across 10 bases. V shed 4 bases, J shed 0 bases, and the junction held 3 bases outside the gene matches. This CDR3 has 15 residues. In germline, CDR1 is LGHNA, CDR2 YNFKEQ.